The source of this T cell receptor (beta chain) is a study of cytomegalovirus exposure and HLA in healthy donors. There are 15 residues in the CDR3. Germline CDR1 SEHNR, CDR2 FQNEAQ (reference sequence). The sample holds a few counts of this clone. The junction departs from germline at one end; a sequencing error may be responsible. The PCR contained 60 Vbeta and 13 Jbeta primers. Some clones are missing from TCRdb's copy, which holds only in-frame ones; the method was immunoSEQ multiplex PCR. The sample consists of about 170,000 clones, around 72% of them appearing once. The TCR was taken from a man aged 40-55 years in good health and CMV-seropositive. The source material was PBMCs. This chain connects TRBV7-9 to TRBJ2-2; TRBD1 matches 10 bases. CDR3 sequence (DNA): TGTTCCAGCAGCTTAAAGGGACAGGGGTCCGGGGAGCTGTTTTTT. It translates to CSSSLKGQGSGELFF. The full variable domain, rest sourced from reference TRBV7-9 and TRBJ2-2, is DTGVSQNPRHKITKRGQNVTFRCDPISEHNRLYWYRQTLGQGPEFLTYFQNEAQLEKSRLLSDRFSAERPKGSFSTLEIQRTEQGDSAMYLCSSSLKGQGSGELFFGEGSRLTVL.